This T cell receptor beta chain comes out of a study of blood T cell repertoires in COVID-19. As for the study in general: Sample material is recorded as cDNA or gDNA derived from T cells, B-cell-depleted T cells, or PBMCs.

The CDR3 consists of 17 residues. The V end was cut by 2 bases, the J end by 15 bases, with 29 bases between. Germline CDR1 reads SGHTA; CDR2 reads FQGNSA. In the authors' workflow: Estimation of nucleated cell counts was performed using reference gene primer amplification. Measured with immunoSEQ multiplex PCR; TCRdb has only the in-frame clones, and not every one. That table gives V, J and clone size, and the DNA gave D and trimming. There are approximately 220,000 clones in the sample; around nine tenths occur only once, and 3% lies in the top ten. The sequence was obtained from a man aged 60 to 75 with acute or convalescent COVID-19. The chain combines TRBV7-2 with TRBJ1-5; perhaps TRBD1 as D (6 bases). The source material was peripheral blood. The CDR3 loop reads CASSLFGHPGEPPRGHF. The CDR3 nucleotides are TGTGCCAGCAGCTTATTTGGTCACCCAGGGGAACCTCCTCGCGGGCATTTT.